This TCR beta chain was found in a study of cytomegalovirus exposure and HLA in healthy donors. Study-level information: Earlier results showed approximately 110 million unique TCR beta sequences derived from approximately 170 million T cells.

Study-wide points: An Asian-associated ancestry cluster reportedly showed fewer N-insertions than the roughly 700-donor mean in a later analysis.

The PCR was carried out with 60 Vbeta primers and 13 Jbeta primers. Here immunoSEQ multiplex PCR was the method, and the copy in TCRdb shows in-frame clones only, minus some. The sample includes 85,000 to 120,000 clones, approximately 82% of them seen just once. With 5 bases removed from V and 0 bases from J, the gap between germline ends came to 13 bases. The CDR3 runs to 15 residues. The germline V gene encodes CDR1 SGHAT and CDR2 FQNNGV. In regard to this clone: Antigen: not known.

The chain joins TRBV11-2 to TRBJ1-1, with D uncertain. Sequencing input: PBMCs. This TCR was recovered from a man in his forties or fifties in good health and CMV-seronegative. The CDR3 DNA reads as TGTGCCAGCAGCCTGCTTGCGGGGTTGAACACTGAAGCTTTCTTT. It translates to CASSLLAGLNTEAFF.